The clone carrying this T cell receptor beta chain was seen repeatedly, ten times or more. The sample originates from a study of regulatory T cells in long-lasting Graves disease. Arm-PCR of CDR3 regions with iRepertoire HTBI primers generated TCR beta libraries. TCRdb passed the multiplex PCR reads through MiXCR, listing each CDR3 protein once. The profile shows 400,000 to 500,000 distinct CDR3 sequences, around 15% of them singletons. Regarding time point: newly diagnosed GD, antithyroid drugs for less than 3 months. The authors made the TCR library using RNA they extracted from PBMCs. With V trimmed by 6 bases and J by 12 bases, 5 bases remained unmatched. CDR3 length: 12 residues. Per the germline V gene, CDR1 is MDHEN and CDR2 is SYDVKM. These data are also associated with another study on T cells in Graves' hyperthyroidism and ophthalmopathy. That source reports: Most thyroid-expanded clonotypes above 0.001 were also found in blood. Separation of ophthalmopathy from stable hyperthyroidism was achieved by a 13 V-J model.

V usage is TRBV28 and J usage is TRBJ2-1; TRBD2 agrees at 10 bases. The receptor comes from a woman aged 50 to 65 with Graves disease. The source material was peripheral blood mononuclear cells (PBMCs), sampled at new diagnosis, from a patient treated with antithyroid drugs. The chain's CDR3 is CASSTSGIMQFF. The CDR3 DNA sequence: TGTGCCAGCAGCACTAGCGGGATAATGCAGTTCTTC.